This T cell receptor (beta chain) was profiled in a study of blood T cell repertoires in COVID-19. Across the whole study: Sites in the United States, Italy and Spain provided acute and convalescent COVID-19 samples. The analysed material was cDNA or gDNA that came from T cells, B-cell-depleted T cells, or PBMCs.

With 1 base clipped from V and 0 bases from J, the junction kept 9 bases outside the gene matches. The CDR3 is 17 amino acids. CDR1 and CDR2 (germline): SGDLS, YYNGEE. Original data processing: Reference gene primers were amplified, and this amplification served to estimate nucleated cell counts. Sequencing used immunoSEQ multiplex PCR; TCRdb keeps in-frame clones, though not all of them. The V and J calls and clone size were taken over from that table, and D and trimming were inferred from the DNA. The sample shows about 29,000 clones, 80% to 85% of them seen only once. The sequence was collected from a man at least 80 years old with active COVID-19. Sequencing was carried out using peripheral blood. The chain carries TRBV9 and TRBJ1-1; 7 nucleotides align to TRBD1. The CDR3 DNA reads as TGTGCCAGCAGCGTATCCCAAGCAGGGGGTCTGAACACTGAAGCTTTCTTT. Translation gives CASSVSQAGGLNTEAFF.